The sequence of this TCR beta chain was determined in a study of blood T cell repertoires in COVID-19. Original methodology: It was from reference gene primer amplification that nucleated cell counts were estimated. Only in-frame clones appear in the TCRdb table, and some are missing; sequencing was by immunoSEQ multiplex PCR. The V and J calls and the clone size are those of that table, but D and trimming were determined from the DNA. Counted here are 350,000 to 550,000 clones, roughly 91% occurring once; the ten biggest clones make up roughly 4.3%. This TCR derives from a woman between 25 and 40 years old with acute or convalescent COVID-19. Material for sequencing was peripheral blood.

DNA of the CDR3: TGCGCCAGCAGCCAAGATGGGGGGGCTTACGAGCAGTACTTC. Translation: CASSQDGGAYEQYF. V and J are TRBV4-1 and TRBJ2-7, with D perhaps TRBD2 (7 bases). The V end was cut by 0 bases, the J end by 4 bases, with 10 bases between. This CDR3 has 14 amino acids. Germline V CDR1 and CDR2: MGHRA, YSYEKL.